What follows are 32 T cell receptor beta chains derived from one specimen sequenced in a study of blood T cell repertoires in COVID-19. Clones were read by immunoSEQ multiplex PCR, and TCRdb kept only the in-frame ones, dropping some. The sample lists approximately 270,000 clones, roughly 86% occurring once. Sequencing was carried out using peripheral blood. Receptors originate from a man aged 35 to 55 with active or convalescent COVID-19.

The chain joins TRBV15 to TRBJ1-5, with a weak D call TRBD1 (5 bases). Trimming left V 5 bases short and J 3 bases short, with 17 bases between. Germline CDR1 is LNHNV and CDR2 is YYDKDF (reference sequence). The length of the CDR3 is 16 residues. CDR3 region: CATSAYTGQVNQPQHF. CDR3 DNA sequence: TGTGCCACCAGCGCCTATACCGGACAAGTCAATCAGCCCCAGCATTTT.

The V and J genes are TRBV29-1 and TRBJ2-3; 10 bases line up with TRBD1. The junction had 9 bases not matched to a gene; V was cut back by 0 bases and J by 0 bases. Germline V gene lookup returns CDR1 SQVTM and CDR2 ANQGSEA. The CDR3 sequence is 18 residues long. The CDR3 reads CSVEDTVGTGASTDTQYF. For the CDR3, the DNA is TGCAGCGTTGAAGATACCGTGGGGACAGGGGCTAGCACAGATACGCAGTATTTT.

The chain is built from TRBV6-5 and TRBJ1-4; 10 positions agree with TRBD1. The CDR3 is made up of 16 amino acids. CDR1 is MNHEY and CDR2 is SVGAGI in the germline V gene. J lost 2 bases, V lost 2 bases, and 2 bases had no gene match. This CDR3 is CASSYGQGVTNEKLFF. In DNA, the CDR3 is TGTGCCAGCAGTTACGGACAGGGGGTTACTAATGAAAAACTGTTTTTT.

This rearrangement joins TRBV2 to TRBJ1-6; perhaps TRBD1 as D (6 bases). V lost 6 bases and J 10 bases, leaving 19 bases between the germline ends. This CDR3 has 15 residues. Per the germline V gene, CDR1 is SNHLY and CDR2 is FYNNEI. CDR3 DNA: TGTGCCAGCAGGGCCACAGGGCTTGATAGCTCACCCCTCCACTTT. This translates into CASRATGLDSSPLHF.

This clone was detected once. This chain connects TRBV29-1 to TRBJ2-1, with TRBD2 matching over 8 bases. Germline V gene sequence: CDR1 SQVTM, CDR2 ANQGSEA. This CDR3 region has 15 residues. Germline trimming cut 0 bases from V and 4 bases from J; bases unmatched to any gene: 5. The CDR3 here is CSVEDSSGGYNEQFF. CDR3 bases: TGCAGCGTTGAAGATAGCAGCGGGGGTTACAATGAGCAGTTCTTC.

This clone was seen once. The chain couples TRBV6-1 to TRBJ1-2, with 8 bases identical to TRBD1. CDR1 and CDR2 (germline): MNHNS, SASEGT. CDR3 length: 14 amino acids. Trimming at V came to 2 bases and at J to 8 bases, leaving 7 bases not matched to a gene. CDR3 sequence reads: CASSERTGWKGYTF. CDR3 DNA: TGTGCCAGCAGTGAAAGGACAGGGTGGAAAGGCTACACCTTC.

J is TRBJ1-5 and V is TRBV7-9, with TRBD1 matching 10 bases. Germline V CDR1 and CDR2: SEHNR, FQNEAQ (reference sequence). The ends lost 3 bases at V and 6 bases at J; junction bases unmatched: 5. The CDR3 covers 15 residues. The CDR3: CASSLETGGPQPQHF. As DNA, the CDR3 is TGTGCCAGCAGCTTGGAGACAGGGGGCCCTCAGCCCCAGCATTTT.

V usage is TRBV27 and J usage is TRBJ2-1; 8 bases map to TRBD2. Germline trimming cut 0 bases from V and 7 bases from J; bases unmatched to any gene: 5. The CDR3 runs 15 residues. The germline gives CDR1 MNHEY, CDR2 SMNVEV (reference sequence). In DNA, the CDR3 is TGTGCCAGCAGTTTATCTAGCGGGATTTTGAATGAGCAGTTCTTC. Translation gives CASSLSSGILNEQFF.

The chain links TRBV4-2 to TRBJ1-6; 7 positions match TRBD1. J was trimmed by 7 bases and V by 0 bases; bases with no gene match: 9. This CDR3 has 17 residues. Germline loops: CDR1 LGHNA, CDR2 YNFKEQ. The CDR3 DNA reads TGTGCCAGCAGCCAAGACGGGCCCCTACAGGGGAATTCACCCCTCCACTTT. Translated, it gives CASSQDGPLQGNSPLHF.

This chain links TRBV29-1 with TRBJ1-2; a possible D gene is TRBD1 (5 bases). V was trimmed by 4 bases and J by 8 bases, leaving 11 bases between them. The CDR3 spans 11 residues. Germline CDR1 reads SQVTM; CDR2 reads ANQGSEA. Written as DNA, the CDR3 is TGCAGCGTTGTTCCCGGGGGAGGCTACACCTTC. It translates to CSVVPGGGYTF.

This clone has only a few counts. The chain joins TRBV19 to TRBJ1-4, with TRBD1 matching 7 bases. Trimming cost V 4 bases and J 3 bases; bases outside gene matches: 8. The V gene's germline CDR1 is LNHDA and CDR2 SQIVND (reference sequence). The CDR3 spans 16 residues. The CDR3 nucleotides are TGTGCCAGTAGTACCCTTACAGGGGCGGCTAATGAAAAACTGTTTTTT. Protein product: CASSTLTGAANEKLFF.

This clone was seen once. For the CDR3, the DNA is TGTGCCAGCAGCAAGTCTCTCGGACAGGGGAGCTATGGCTACACCTTC. Protein sequence: CASSKSLGQGSYGYTF. V gene TRBV21-1 combines with J gene TRBJ1-2; the table's TRBD1 call for D was not verified on the DNA. TRBV21-1 counts as a pseudogene. The CDR3 consists of 16 residues.

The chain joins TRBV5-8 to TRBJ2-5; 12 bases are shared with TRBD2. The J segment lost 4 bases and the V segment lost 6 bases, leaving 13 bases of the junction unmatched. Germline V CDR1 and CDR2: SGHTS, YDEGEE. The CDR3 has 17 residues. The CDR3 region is CASNIRLAGVGAETQYF. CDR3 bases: TGTGCCAGCAATATCCGACTAGCGGGGGTCGGGGCAGAGACCCAGTACTTC. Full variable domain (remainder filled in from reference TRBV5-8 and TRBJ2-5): EAGVTQSPTHLIKTRGQQATLRCSPISGHTSVYWYQQALGLGLQFLLWYDEGEERNRGNFPPRFSGRQFPNYSSELNVNALELEDSALYLCASNIRLAGVGAETQYFGPGTRLLVL.

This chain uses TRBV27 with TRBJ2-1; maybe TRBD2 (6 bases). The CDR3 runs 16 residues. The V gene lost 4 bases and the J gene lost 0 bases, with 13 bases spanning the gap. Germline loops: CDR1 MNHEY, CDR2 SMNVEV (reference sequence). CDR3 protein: CASSSGLPSSYNEQFF. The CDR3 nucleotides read TGTGCCAGCAGTTCGGGACTCCCGAGCTCCTACAATGAGCAGTTCTTC.

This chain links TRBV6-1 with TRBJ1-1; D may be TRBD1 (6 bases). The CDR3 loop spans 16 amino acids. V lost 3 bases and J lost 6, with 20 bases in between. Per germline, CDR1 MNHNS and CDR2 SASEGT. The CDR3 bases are TGTGCCAGCAGTGATGGGAGAGGGGGGGCTCGGGCTGAAGCTTTCTTT. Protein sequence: CASSDGRGGARAEAFF.

CDR3 residues: CASFGVKGGYGYTF. The CDR3 DNA reads TGTGCCAGCTTTGGGGTAAAAGGGGGCTATGGCTACACCTTC. The rearrangement joins TRBV6-5 to TRBJ1-2; weak D call: TRBD1 (6 bases). Germline V gives CDR1 MNHEY, CDR2 SVGAGI. The CDR3 contains 14 residues. Deletions cut 8 bases from V and 4 bases from J, with 17 bases between.

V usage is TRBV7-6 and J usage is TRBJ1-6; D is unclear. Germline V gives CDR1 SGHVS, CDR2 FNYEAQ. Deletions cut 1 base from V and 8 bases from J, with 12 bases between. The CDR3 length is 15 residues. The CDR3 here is CASSLDPGADSPLHF. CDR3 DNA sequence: TGTGCCAGCAGCTTAGACCCGGGAGCGGATTCACCCCTCCACTTT.

The CDR3 DNA sequence: TGTGCCAGCAGACGACAGGGGGCGAATTCACCCCTCCACTTT. It yields the protein CASRRQGANSPLHF. This rearrangement joins TRBV6-5 to TRBJ1-6; 10 bases match TRBD1. The CDR3 runs 14 residues. J lost 7 bases, V lost 6 bases, and 3 bases had no gene match. Germline CDR1 and CDR2: MNHEY and SVGAGI.

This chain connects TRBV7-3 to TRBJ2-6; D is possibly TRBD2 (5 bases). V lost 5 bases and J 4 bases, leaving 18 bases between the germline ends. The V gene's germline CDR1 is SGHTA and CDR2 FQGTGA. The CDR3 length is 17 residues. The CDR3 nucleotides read TGTGCCAGCAGCCCAAACCCGGCTAGCAACGGGGCCAACGTCCTGACTTTC. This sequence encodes CASSPNPASNGANVLTF.

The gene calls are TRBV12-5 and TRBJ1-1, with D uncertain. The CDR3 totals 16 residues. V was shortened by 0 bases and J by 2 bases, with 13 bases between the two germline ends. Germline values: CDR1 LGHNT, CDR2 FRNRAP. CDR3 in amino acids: CASGLVPATTNTEAFF. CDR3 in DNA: TGTGCTAGTGGTTTGGTTCCCGCGACAACAAACACTGAAGCTTTCTTT. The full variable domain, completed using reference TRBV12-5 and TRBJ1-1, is DARVTQTPRHKVTEMGQEVTMRCQPILGHNTVFWYRQTMMQGLELLAYFRNRAPLDDSGMPKDRFSAEMPDATLATLKIQPSEPRDSAVYFCASGLVPATTNTEAFFGQGTRLTVV.

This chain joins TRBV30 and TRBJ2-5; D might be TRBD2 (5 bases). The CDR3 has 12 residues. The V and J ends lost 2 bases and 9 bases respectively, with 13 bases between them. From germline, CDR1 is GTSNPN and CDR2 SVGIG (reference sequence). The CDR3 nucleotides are TGTGCCTGGAGTCCACTCCACGGGGCCCAGTACTTC. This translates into CAWSPLHGAQYF.

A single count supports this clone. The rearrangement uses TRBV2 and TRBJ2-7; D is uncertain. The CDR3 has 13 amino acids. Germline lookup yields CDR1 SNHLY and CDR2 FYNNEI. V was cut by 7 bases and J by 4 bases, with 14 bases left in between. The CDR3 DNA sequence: TGTGCCAGCAACAAAGAGACAACATACGAGCAGTACTTC. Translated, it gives CASNKETTYEQYF.

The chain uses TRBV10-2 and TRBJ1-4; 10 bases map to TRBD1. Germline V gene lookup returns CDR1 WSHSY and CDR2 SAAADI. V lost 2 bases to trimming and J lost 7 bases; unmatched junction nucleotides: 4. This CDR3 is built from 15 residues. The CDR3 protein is CASSEMGQGFEKLFF. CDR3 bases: TGCGCCAGCAGTGAGATGGGACAGGGGTTTGAAAAACTGTTTTTT.

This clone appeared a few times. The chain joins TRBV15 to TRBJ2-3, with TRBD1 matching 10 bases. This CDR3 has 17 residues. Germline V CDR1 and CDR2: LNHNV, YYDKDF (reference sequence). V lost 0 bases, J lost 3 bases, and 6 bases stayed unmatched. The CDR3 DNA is TGTGCCACCAGCAGAGATCGGGGACAGGGGAAGACAGATACGCAGTATTTT. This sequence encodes CATSRDRGQGKTDTQYF.

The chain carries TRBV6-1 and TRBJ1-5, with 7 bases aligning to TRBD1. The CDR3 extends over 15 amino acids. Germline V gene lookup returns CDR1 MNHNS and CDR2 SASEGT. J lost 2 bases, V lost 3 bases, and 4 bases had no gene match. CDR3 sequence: CASSDGDSRNQPQHF. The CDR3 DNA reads TGTGCCAGCAGTGATGGGGACAGCCGCAATCAGCCCCAGCATTTT.

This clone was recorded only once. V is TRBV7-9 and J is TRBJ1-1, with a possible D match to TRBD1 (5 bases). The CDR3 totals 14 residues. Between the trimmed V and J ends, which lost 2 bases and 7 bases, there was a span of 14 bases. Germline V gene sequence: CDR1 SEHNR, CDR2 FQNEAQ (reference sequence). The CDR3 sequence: CASSLYPQDNEAFF. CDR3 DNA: TGTGCCAGCAGCTTATATCCGCAGGACAATGAAGCTTTCTTT. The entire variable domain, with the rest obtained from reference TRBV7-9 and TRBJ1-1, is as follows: DTGVSQNPRHKITKRGQNVTFRCDPISEHNRLYWYRQTLGQGPEFLTYFQNEAQLEKSRLLSDRFSAERPKGSFSTLEIQRTEQGDSAMYLCASSLYPQDNEAFFGQGTRLTVV.

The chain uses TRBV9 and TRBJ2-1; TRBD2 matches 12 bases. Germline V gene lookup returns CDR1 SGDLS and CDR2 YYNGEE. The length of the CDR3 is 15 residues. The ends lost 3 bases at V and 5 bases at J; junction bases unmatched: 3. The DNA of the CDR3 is TGTGCCAGCAGCGGCGGACTAGCGGGGAACAATGAGCAGTTCTTC. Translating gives CASSGGLAGNNEQFF.

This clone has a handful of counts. The CDR3 nucleotides are TGCGCCAGCAGTCAACCGTGTCTACTTAGGGGACCCCGGGAGAGAAAAGAAAAACTGTTTTTT. Residues: CASSQPCLLRGPRERKEKLFF. The rearrangement links TRBV23-1 to TRBJ1-4, with TRBD1 as a possible D gene (5 bases). TRBV23-1 is an ORF, with its function uncertain. CDR3 length: 21 amino acids. Deletions cut 2 bases from V and 8 bases from J, with 33 bases between.

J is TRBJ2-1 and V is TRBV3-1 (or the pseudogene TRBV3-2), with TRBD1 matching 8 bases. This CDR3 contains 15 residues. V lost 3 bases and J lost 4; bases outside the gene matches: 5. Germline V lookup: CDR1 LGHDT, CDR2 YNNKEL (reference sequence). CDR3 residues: CASSQEQGGYNEQFF. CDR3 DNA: TGTGCCAGCAGCCAGGAACAGGGGGGTTACAATGAGCAGTTCTTC.

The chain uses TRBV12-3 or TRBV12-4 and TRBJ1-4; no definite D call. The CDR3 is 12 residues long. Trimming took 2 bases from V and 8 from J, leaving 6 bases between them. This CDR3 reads CASSLLEEKLFF. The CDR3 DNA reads TGTGCCAGCAGTTTACTGGAGGAAAAACTGTTTTTT.

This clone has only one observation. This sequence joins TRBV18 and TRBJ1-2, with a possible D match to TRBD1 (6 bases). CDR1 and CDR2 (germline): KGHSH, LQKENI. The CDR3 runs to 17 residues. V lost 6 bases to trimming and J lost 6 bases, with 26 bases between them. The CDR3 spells CASSLPGHSLGGNGYTF. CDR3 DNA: TGTGCCAGCTCCCTACCGGGACACAGCCTTGGTGGGAATGGCTACACCTTC.

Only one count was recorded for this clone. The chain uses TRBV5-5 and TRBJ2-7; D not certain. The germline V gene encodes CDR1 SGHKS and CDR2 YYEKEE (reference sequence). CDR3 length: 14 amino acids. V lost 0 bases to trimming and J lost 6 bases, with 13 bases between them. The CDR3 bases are TGTGCCAGCAGCTTGGGTCCTTCCCCCGGCGAGCAGTACTTC. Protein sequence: CASSLGPSPGEQYF.